The 26 T cell receptor beta chains below come from one sample, sequenced in a study of shared T cell receptors in the human thymus. The method was immunoSEQ multiplex PCR; TCRdb's version includes in-frame clones alone and lacks a portion of them. The data contain hundreds of thousands of clones, 78% of them singletons. The same sample was also used in a study of human thymus T cells.

The sample taken for sequencing was thymocytes. These receptors all stem from a boy younger than two with a congenital heart defect.

In this sample, this clone turned up once. This sequence joins TRBV4-2 and TRBJ2-7, with TRBD1 matching 7 bases. Germline CDR1 and CDR2: LGHNA and YNFKEQ. V was pared by 1 base and J by 0 bases, with 9 bases of the junction left unmatched. The CDR3 is 17 amino acids. The CDR3 reads CASSQVGRGQLSYEQYF. The CDR3, as DNA: TGTGCCAGCAGCCAAGTAGGACGGGGACAGCTCTCCTACGAGCAGTACTTC.

The chain employs TRBV10-1 and TRBJ2-3; TRBD1 matches 11 bases. J lost 4 bases, V lost 2 bases, and 5 bases had no gene match. This CDR3 has 16 amino acids. The germline V gene encodes CDR1 WNHNN and CDR2 SYGVQD (reference sequence). This CDR3 is CASSEPGTGGPDTQYF. The CDR3 nucleotides are TGCGCCAGCAGTGAGCCTGGGACAGGGGGTCCAGATACGCAGTATTTT.

This clone appeared a few times. The rearrangement joins TRBV14 to TRBJ1-1, with 10 bases identical to TRBD1. The J segment lost 7 bases and the V segment lost 4 bases, leaving 9 bases of the junction unmatched. Germline V gene sequence: CDR1 SGHDN, CDR2 FVKESK. This CDR3 comprises 15 residues. DNA for the CDR3: TGTGCCAGCAGCCTCCGACAGGGGGCTGAGGGTGAAGCTTTCTTT. This codes for CASSLRQGAEGEAFF.

This chain connects TRBV27 to TRBJ2-6; 7 bases are shared with TRBD1. CDR1 is MNHEY and CDR2 is SMNVEV in the germline V gene (reference sequence). V lost 4 bases to trimming and J lost 4 bases; unmatched junction nucleotides: 4. This CDR3 spans 15 amino acids. CDR3 protein: CASSYTGAGANVLTF. The CDR3 DNA follows: TGTGCCAGCAGTTATACAGGGGCGGGGGCCAACGTCCTGACTTTC.

The sample holds a few counts of this clone. The DNA for the CDR3 is TGTGCCAGCAGCTCGCGCACTTCAGGGGGCACCATATATTTT. Encoded protein: CASSSRTSGGTIYF. The V and J genes are TRBV5-8 and TRBJ1-3; 7 nucleotides agree with TRBD1. The germline V gene has CDR1 SGHTS and CDR2 YDEGEE. The CDR3 totals 14 residues. Unmatched junction bases numbered 9, after V lost 3 bases and J lost 9 bases. Supplemented by reference TRBV5-8 and TRBJ1-3, the full variable domain reads EAGVTQSPTHLIKTRGQQATLRCSPISGHTSVYWYQQALGLGLQFLLWYDEGEERNRGNFPPRFSGRQFPNYSSELNVNALELEDSALYLCASSSRTSGGTIYFGEGSWLTVV.

The chain couples TRBV14 to TRBJ2-1; the match to TRBD2 covers 10 bases. The V gene's germline CDR1 is SGHDN and CDR2 FVKESK. This CDR3 comprises 15 residues. The V gene end was trimmed by 6 bases and the J gene end by 8 bases; junction bases not matched to a gene: 10. The CDR3 coding sequence is TGTGCCAGCAGATCCAAAGCGGGAGGGAAGGATGAGCAGTTCTTC. Its protein product is CASRSKAGGKDEQFF.

V is TRBV14 and J is TRBJ2-5, with D tentatively TRBD2 (6 bases). Germline V gene data show CDR1 as SGHDN and CDR2 as FVKESK. This CDR3 has 14 residues. Trimming left V 0 bases short and J 5 bases short, with 10 bases between. CDR3 region: CASSQEAGKETQYF. The CDR3 bases are TGTGCCAGCAGCCAAGAGGCGGGGAAGGAGACCCAGTACTTC.

This chain links TRBV29-1 with TRBJ1-1, with 7 nucleotides matching TRBD1. Germline CDR1 SQVTM, CDR2 ANQGSEA. V gave up 0 bases and J gave up 2 bases; unmatched junction bases: 6. The CDR3 runs 15 residues. CDR3 nucleotides: TGCAGCGTTGAAGAAAGGGGGCGACTTAACACTGAAGCTTTCTTT. This translates into CSVEERGRLNTEAFF.

The genes are TRBV4-1 and TRBJ2-4, with 9 bases fitting TRBD2. The J segment lost 4 bases and the V segment lost 1 base, leaving 14 bases of the junction unmatched. There are 19 residues in the CDR3. Germline CDR1 reads MGHRA; CDR2 reads YSYEKL. This chain's CDR3 is CASSQVDGAAGGRKNIQYF. CDR3 coding DNA: TGCGCCAGCAGCCAAGTTGACGGGGCAGCGGGAGGTAGAAAAAACATTCAGTACTTC.

V usage is TRBV7-9 and J usage is TRBJ1-2; TRBD1 matches 7 bases. After removal of 3 bases from V and 2 bases from J, the junction contained 15 bases not matched to a gene. Germline CDR1 and CDR2: SEHNR and FQNEAQ (reference sequence). CDR3 length equals 18 residues. CDR3 region: CASSFYPKPGQQNYGYTF. CDR3 bases: TGTGCCAGCAGCTTTTATCCGAAACCGGGACAGCAAAACTATGGCTACACCTTC.

The V gene is TRBV5-8, the J gene TRBJ1-1, with a weak D call TRBD1 (5 bases). V was shortened by 4 bases and J by 11 bases, with 21 bases between the two germline ends. The CDR3 is 14 residues long. The germline V gene has CDR1 SGHTS and CDR2 YDEGEE. In DNA form, the CDR3 reads TGTGCCAGCAGCACGGAGGCGGGACGATTCCTGGCTTTCTTT. Its translation is CASSTEAGRFLAFF.

The V gene is TRBV27, the J gene TRBJ1-1; 10 bases line up with TRBD1. This CDR3 contains 16 residues. Germline-derived CDR1 and CDR2 are MNHEY and SMNVEV (reference sequence). V shed 2 bases, J shed 2 bases, and the junction held 5 bases outside the gene matches. The CDR3: CASSLRTGGKNTEAFF. Here the CDR3 DNA reads TGTGCCAGCAGTTTACGGACAGGGGGGAAAAACACTGAAGCTTTCTTT.

This clone showed up just a few times. The chain joins TRBV14 to TRBJ2-1; 11 bases match TRBD2. The CDR3 is 16 residues long. Trimming removed 5 bases from V and 3 bases from J; junction bases left unmatched: 6. CDR1 SGHDN and CDR2 FVKESK come from the germline V gene. The CDR3 is CASSEILAGDYNEQFF. The CDR3, as DNA: TGTGCCAGCAGCGAGATACTAGCGGGAGACTACAATGAGCAGTTCTTC.

CDR3 amino acids: CASSADGYTF. CDR3 nucleotide sequence: TGTGCCAGCAGTGCGGATGGCTACACCTTC. V and J are TRBV28 and TRBJ1-2; D not resolved. Germline-derived CDR1 and CDR2 are MDHEN and SYDVKM. The CDR3 extends over 10 amino acids. Trimming took off 5 bases at V and 6 bases at J, with 4 bases between the two ends.

The chain links TRBV7-2 to TRBJ2-7, with D possibly TRBD2 on 6 matching bases. The CDR3 extends over 15 amino acids. The ends were cut back, 5 bases at V and 2 bases at J, with 16 bases in the middle. From germline, CDR1 is SGHTA and CDR2 FQGNSA. The CDR3 spells CASSPPPGLPYEQYF. The DNA of the CDR3 is TGTGCCAGCAGCCCCCCGCCGGGACTTCCCTACGAGCAGTACTTC. Combining the CDR3 with reference TRBV7-2 and TRBJ2-7 gives the whole variable domain GAGVSQSPSNKVTEKGKDVELRCDPISGHTALYWYRQSLGQGLEFLIYFQGNSAPDKSGLPSDRFSAERTGGSVSTLTIQRTQQEDSAVYLCASSPPPGLPYEQYFGPGTRLTVT.

The genes are TRBV19 and TRBJ2-7, with a weak D call TRBD1 (5 bases). Trimming stripped 3 bases from V and 2 bases from J, with 11 bases between. The CDR3 loop spans 14 amino acids. In germline, CDR1 is LNHDA, CDR2 SQIVND (reference sequence). CDR3 sequence (DNA): TGTGCCAGTAGTATGGCAGGGAATCCCTACGAGCAGTACTTC. It codes for CASSMAGNPYEQYF.

The rearrangement joins TRBV28 to TRBJ1-2, with D possibly matching TRBD1 (5 bases). CDR1 and CDR2 from the germline V gene are MDHEN and SYDVKM. Trimming left V 8 bases short and J 8 bases short, with 12 bases between. CDR3 size: 11 residues. CDR3 sequence: CASVRKGGYTF. CDR3 DNA sequence: TGTGCCAGCGTAAGGAAGGGGGGCTACACCTTC.

The rearrangement joins TRBV4-1 to TRBJ2-1; 8 bases agree with TRBD1. The CDR3 loop spans 15 amino acids. J lost 3 bases, V lost 2 bases, and 3 bases had no gene match. CDR1 MGHRA and CDR2 YSYEKL come from the germline V gene. This chain's CDR3 is CASSQTGTGYNEQFF. CDR3 coding DNA: TGCGCCAGCAGCCAAACCGGGACAGGCTACAATGAGCAGTTCTTC.

This chain connects TRBV2 to TRBJ1-2; TRBD1 aligns across 7 bases. J lost 2 bases, V lost 8 bases, and 2 bases had no gene match. The CDR3 length is 12 residues. CDR1 is SNHLY, CDR2 FYNNEI, per germline. This chain's CDR3 is CASQDRNYGYTF. CDR3 DNA: TGTGCCAGCCAGGACAGGAACTATGGCTACACCTTC.

The V gene is TRBV13, the J gene TRBJ1-2; 8 positions match TRBD1. V shed 2 bases and J 3 bases; nucleotides not matched to a gene: 11. The germline gives CDR1 PRHDT, CDR2 FYEKMQ (reference sequence). This CDR3 has 17 amino acids. CDR3 sequence (DNA): TGTGCCAGCAGCTTAACCCGGACAGGGACCACTTACTATGGCTACACCTTC. Translating gives CASSLTRTGTTYYGYTF.

This sequence joins TRBV6-1 and TRBJ2-3, with 9 bases lining up with TRBD1. The CDR3 spans 15 residues. The junction had 2 bases not matched to a gene; V was cut back by 1 base and J by 3 bases. The germline V gene encodes CDR1 MNHNS and CDR2 SASEGT. The CDR3 region is CASSEDRGRTDTQYF. In nucleotides, the CDR3 is TGTGCCAGCAGTGAAGACAGGGGGCGAACAGATACGCAGTATTTT.

This clone was counted only a few times. The J gene is TRBJ2-1, the V gene TRBV12-5, with 7 bases identical to TRBD2. Per germline, CDR1 LGHNT and CDR2 FRNRAP. The CDR3 has 14 residues. J gave up 6 bases and V 5 bases, and 7 bases lay outside the gene matches. The CDR3 loop is CASGEAGPSNEQFF. As DNA, the CDR3 is TGTGCTAGTGGTGAAGCGGGACCCAGCAATGAGCAGTTCTTC.

CDR3 sequence: CASSQGTSGRSDTQYF. The CDR3 nucleotides are TGCGCCAGCAGCCAGGGGACTAGCGGGAGGTCAGATACGCAGTATTTT. The chain combines TRBV4-3 with TRBJ2-3; 15 bases agree with TRBD2. CDR1 and CDR2 from the germline V gene are LGHNA and YSLEER. This CDR3 has 16 residues. The ends lost 3 bases at V and 4 bases at J; junction bases unmatched: 2.

The chain links TRBV10-3 to TRBJ2-7; a possible D gene is TRBD2 (6 bases). V was trimmed by 5 bases and J by 5 bases, leaving 13 bases between them. The CDR3 spans 13 residues. CDR1 and CDR2 (germline): ENHRY, SYGVKD. CDR3 sequence (DNA): TGTGCCATCAGTACGCCCGGGAGCGACGAGCAGTACTTC. Amino acids: CAISTPGSDEQYF.

The chain combines TRBV6-5 with TRBJ2-7, with TRBD2 as a possible D gene (6 bases). The CDR3 has 14 amino acids. The germline gives CDR1 MNHEY, CDR2 SVGAGI. V lost 7 bases to trimming and J lost 2 bases, with 15 bases between them. The CDR3 is CASTSPTSPYEQYF. In DNA, the CDR3 is TGTGCCAGCACCTCCCCGACTAGTCCCTACGAGCAGTACTTC.

The chain is built from TRBV27 and TRBJ2-7, with 8 bases identical to TRBD2. The CDR3 is 15 residues long. The germline V gene has CDR1 MNHEY and CDR2 SMNVEV (reference sequence). V lost 6 bases, J lost 6 bases, and 13 bases stayed unmatched. The chain's CDR3 is CASSPGGERELEQYF. In nucleotides, the CDR3 is TGTGCCAGCAGCCCCGGCGGTGAGCGGGAGCTCGAGCAGTACTTC.